The clone carrying this T cell receptor (beta chain) showed up just a few times. Its antigen is undetermined. The data are from a study of vaccination and CD4 T cells after COVID-19. Study background: At days 161 to 241 post-vaccination, as well as at day 14, a few convalescent patients were sampled.

Time point defined: late sampling 161 to 241 days after vaccination in three convalescent patients. Treatment described: approximately 9-day PBMC culture with coronavirus spike peptide pools or control peptides (ViraFEST assay). Peptide-pool expansion of antigen-specific T cells preceded TCR sequencing in ViraFEST. Peptide pools at approximately 9.9 ug/ml and IL-2 at around 10 IU/ml were added to cultures of roughly 2.2 million PBMCs per well. With 7 bases removed from V and 1 base from J, the gap between germline ends came to 10 bases. The germline V gene has CDR1 SNHLY and CDR2 FYNNEI. This CDR3 has 13 amino acids. The Oncomine TCR Beta short-read assay generated sequence data from the DNA of cultured CD4+ T cells. MiXCR was run by TCRdb on the PCR reads, yielding one entry per CDR3 protein. The sample lists more than 15,000 distinct CDR3 sequences; around 50% were seen once.

The sequence derives from a human donor who had recovered from COVID-19. The material was CD4+ T cells from blood, cultured in vitro, obtained about 7 months after SARS-CoV-2 vaccination. This chain uses TRBV2 with TRBJ1-1, with D perhaps TRBD1 (5 bases). CDR3 in DNA: TGTGCCAGCATACAGGTCACGAACACTGAAGCTTTCTTT. Translation gives CASIQVTNTEAFF.